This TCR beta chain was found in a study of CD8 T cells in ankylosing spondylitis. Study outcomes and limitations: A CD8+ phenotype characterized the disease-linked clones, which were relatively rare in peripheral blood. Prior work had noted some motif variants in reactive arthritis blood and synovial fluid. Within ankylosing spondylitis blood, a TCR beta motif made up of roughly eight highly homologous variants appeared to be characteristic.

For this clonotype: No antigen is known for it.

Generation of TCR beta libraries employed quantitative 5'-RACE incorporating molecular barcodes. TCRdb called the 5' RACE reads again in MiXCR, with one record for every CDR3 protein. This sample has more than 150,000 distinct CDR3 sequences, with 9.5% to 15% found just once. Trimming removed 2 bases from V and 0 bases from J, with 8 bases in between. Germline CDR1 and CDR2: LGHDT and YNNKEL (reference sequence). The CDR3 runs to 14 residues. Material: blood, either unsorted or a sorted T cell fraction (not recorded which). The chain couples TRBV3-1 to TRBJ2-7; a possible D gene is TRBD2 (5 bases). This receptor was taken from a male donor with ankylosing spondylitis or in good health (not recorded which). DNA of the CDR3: TGTGCCAGCAGCCAATTCCGGGGCTCCTACGAGCAGTACTTC. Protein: CASSQFRGSYEQYF.